Reported below is one T cell receptor beta chain. Its antigen is undetermined. It was with 60 Vbeta and 13 Jbeta primers that the PCR ran. Measured with immunoSEQ multiplex PCR; TCRdb has only the in-frame clones, and not every one. Its table records some 160,000 clones. These data come from a study of cytomegalovirus exposure and HLA in healthy donors. Overall study results and limits: Clonal expansion was found to be greater in HLA-associated TCR beta chains than in equally common others in a later analysis.

Trimming left V 0 bases short and J 3 bases short, with 8 bases between. This CDR3 has 15 residues. Germline V gene data show CDR1 as LNHNV and CDR2 as YYDKDF (reference sequence). The chain has TRBV15 and TRBJ2-2; D is possibly TRBD2 (5 bases). The TCR comes from a man aged 25-45 years in good health and CMV-seronegative. The source material was PBMCs. CDR3 protein: CATSRDSVYTGELFF. Here the CDR3 DNA reads TGTGCCACCAGCAGAGATAGCGTTTACACCGGGGAGCTGTTTTTT. The entire variable domain, with the rest obtained from reference TRBV15 and TRBJ2-2, is as follows: DAMVIQNPRYQVTQFGKPVTLSCSQTLNHNVMYWYQQKSSQAPKLLFHYYDKDFNNEADTPDNFQSRRPNTSFCFLDIRSPGLGDTAMYLCATSRDSVYTGELFFGEGSRLTVL.